The clone carrying this TCR beta chain was counted a few times. The data are from a study of T-cell memory formation after mild COVID-19. The ends were cut back, 2 bases at V and 10 bases at J, with 15 bases in the middle. The germline gives CDR1 SGHDT, CDR2 YYEEEE. CDR3 length: 14 amino acids. TCRdb passed the 5' RACE reads through MiXCR, listing each CDR3 protein once. The sample consists of about 340,000 distinct CDR3 sequences, roughly 21% of them appearing once. The TCR originated in an adult woman who had mild COVID-19 (a few samples of this study predate the infection). Cell type and time point are not known. V is TRBV5-6 and J is TRBJ2-2; D tentatively reads TRBD1 or TRBD2 (5 bases each). Sequencing input: PBMCs or a T cell subset sorted from them (not recorded which). DNA for the CDR3: TGTGCCAGCAGCTTTGCCGGGGCTGGCATGGAGCTGTTTTTT. Translated: CASSFAGAGMELFF.